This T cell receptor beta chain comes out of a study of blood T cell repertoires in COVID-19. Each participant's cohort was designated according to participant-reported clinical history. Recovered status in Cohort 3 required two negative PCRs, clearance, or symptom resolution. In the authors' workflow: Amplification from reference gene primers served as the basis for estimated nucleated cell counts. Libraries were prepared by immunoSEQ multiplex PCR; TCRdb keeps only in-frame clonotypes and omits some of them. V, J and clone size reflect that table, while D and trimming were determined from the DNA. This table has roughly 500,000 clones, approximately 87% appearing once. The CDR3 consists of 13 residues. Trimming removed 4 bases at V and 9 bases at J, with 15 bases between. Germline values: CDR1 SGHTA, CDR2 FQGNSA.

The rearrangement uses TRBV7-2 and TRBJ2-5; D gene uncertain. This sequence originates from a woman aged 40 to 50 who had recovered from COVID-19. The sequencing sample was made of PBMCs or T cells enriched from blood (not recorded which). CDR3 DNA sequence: TGTGCCAGCAGCTCCTTTATCAACGAGGCCCAGTACTTC. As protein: CASSSFINEAQYF.